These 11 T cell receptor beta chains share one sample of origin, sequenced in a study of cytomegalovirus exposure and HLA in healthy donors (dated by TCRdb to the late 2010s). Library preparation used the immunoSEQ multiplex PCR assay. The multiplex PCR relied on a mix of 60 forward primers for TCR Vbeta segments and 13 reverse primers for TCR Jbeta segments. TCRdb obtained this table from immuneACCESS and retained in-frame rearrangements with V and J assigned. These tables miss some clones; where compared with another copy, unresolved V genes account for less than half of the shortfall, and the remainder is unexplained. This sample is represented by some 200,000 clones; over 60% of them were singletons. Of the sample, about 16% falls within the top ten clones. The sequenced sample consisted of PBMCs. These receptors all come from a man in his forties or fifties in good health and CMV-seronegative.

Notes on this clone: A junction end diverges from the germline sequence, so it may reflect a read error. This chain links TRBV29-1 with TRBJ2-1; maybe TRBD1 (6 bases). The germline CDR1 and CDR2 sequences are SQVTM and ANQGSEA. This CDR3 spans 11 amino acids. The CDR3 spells CSVEDIQGSVF. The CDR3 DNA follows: TGCAGCGTTGAAGATATACAGGGATCGGTCTTC.

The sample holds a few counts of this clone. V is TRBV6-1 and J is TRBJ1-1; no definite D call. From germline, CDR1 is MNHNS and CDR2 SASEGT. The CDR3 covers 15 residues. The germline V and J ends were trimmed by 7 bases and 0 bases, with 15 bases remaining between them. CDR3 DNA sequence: TGTGCCAGCAATGGAGGAACGATGATGAACACTGAAGCTTTCTTT. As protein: CASNGGTMMNTEAFF.

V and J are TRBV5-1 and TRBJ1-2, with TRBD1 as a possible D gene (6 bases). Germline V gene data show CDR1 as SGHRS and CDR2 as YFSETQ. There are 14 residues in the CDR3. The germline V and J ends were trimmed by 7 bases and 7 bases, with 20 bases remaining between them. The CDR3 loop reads CASSTTGRESGYTF. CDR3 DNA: TGCGCCAGCTCGACCACAGGGAGGGAGAGTGGCTACACCTTC.

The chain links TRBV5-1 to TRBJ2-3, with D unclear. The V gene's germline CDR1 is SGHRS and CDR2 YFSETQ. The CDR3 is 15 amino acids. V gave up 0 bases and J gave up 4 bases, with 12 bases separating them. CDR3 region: CASSLDRVGADTQYF. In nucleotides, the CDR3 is TGCGCCAGCAGCTTGGACCGGGTGGGTGCAGATACGCAGTATTTT.

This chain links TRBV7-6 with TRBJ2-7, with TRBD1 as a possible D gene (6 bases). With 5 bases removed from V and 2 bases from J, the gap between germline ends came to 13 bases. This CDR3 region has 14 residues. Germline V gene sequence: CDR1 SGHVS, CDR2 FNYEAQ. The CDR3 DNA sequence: TGTGCCAGCAGCCCCGGGACACCTCCCTACGAGCAGTACTTC. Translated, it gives CASSPGTPPYEQYF.

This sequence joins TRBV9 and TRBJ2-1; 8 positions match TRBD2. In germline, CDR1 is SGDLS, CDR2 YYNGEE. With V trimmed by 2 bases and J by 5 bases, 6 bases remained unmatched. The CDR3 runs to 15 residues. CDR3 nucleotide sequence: TGTGCCAGCAGCGTTGGCGGGAGGCTGAACAATGAGCAGTTCTTC. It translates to CASSVGGRLNNEQFF.

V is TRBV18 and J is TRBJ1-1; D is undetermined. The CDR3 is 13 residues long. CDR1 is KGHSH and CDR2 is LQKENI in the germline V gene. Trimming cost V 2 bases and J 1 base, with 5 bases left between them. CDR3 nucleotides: TGTGCCAGCTCACCATTCGGGAACACTGAAGCTTTCTTT. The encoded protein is CASSPFGNTEAFF.

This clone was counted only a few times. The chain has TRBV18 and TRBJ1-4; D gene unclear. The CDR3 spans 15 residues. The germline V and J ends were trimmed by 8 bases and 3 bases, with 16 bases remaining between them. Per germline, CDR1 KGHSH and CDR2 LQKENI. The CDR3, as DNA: TGTGCCAGCCAATTCAACGGGATCCCTAATGAAAAACTGTTTTTT. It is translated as CASQFNGIPNEKLFF.

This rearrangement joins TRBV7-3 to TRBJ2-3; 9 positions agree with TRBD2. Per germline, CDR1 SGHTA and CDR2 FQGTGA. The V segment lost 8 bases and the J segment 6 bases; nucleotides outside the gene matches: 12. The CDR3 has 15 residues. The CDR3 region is CASGAGGGLGDTQYF. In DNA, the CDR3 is TGTGCCAGCGGGGCGGGGGGGGGCTTAGGGGATACGCAGTATTTT.

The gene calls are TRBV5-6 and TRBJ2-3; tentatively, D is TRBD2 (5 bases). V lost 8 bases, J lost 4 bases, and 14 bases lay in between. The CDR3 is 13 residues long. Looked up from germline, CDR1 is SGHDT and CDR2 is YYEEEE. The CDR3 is CASRWQRSDTQYF. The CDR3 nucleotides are TGTGCCAGTAGGTGGCAGCGGTCAGATACGCAGTATTTT.

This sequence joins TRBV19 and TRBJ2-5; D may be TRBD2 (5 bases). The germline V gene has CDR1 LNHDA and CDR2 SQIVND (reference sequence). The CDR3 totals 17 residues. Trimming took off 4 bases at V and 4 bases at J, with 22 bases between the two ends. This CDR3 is CASSRPRGSEEGETQYF. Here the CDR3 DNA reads TGTGCCAGTAGTAGGCCCCGGGGTAGCGAGGAAGGAGAGACCCAGTACTTC. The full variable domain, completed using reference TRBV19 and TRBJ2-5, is DGGITQSPKYLFRKEGQNVTLSCEQNLNHDAMYWYRQDPGQGLRLIYYSQIVNDFQKGDIAEGYSVSREKKESFPLTVTSAQKNPTAFYLCASSRPRGSEEGETQYFGPGTRLLVL.